This paragraph reports one T cell receptor (beta chain). Its specificity is unknown. The source of the sample is a study of T cell responses to AZD1222 COVID-19 vaccine. The overall study: Doses given second, at about 4 or about 12 weeks, were pooled.

Profiling relied on immunoSEQ multiplex PCR, and the TCRdb table lists in-frame clones only, not all of them. This table has approximately 140,000 clones, approximately 90% appearing once. Study-wide results and limits: In the spike-specific TCR repertoire, nearly half reportedly target unmutated variant regions. Spike was spanned by vaccine-associated CD4 TCRs, with dominance at 160-218 and 743-854. Donor demographics were predominantly white British with a female majority; clonal diversity may be underestimated.

Germline CDR1 and CDR2: SGHTA and FQGTGA. Between the trimmed V and J ends, which lost 5 bases and 6 bases, there was a span of 14 bases. The CDR3 has 14 residues. This clonotype originated in an adult in good health. Sequences were derived from peripheral blood, sampled on day 0 of AZD1222 vaccination. The chain carries TRBV7-3 and TRBJ2-1; either TRBD1 or TRBD2 may supply D (6 bases each). As DNA, the CDR3 is TGTGCCAGCAGCCTAAACGGGGGCAGCAATGAGCAGTTCTTC. This sequence encodes CASSLNGGSNEQFF. The full variable domain, completed using reference TRBV7-3 and TRBJ2-1, is GAGVSQTPSNKVTEKGKYVELRCDPISGHTALYWYRQSLGQGPEFLIYFQGTGAADDSGLPNDRFFAVRPEGSVSTLKIQRTERGDSAVYLCASSLNGGSNEQFFGPGTRLTVL.